Below, 10 T cell receptor beta chains from the same sample are listed, as sequenced in a study of blood T cell repertoires in COVID-19. Clones were read by immunoSEQ multiplex PCR, and TCRdb kept only the in-frame ones, dropping some. The data show about 140,000 clones, 82% seen once. Input material: peripheral blood. Source of these receptors: a woman older than 75 with acute or convalescent COVID-19.

Only a few counts were recorded for this clone. The CDR3 coding sequence is TGTGCCAGCAGAGGTTACAGGGTAAGCGGCACTGAAGCTTTCTTT. Residues: CASRGYRVSGTEAFF. The J gene is TRBJ1-1, the V gene TRBV7-9, with D possibly being TRBD1 (6 bases). CDR1 is SEHNR, CDR2 FQNEAQ, per germline (reference sequence). The CDR3 loop spans 15 amino acids. V lost 6 bases to trimming and J lost 4 bases, with 18 bases between them.

As DNA, the CDR3 is TGTGCCAGCAGCCCCGGGACTAGCGGGAGGGTGGCAGATACGCAGTATTTT. Protein product: CASSPGTSGRVADTQYF. This sequence joins TRBV13 and TRBJ2-3; TRBD2 aligns across 16 bases. Germline V CDR1 and CDR2: PRHDT, FYEKMQ (reference sequence). The trim removed 5 bases at V and 4 bases at J, leaving 6 bases unmatched. The CDR3 is made up of 17 amino acids.

The chain's CDR3 is CASSHLGLAPNTGELFF. In DNA, the CDR3 is TGCGCCAGCAGCCATCTAGGACTAGCGCCGAACACCGGGGAGCTGTTTTTT. The chain couples TRBV4-1 to TRBJ2-2, with 9 bases aligning to TRBD2. The germline V gene encodes CDR1 MGHRA and CDR2 YSYEKL. V shed 3 bases, J shed 0 bases, and the junction held 5 bases outside the gene matches. The CDR3 length is 17 residues.

CDR3 in amino acids: CASSQGAAPYNEQFF. CDR3 nucleotides: TGCGCCAGCAGCCAAGGGGCAGCCCCTTACAATGAGCAGTTCTTC. The chain couples TRBV4-1 to TRBJ2-1; the D is unclear. V lost 1 base to trimming and J lost 4 bases, with 11 bases between them. Germline CDR1 MGHRA, CDR2 YSYEKL. The CDR3 loop spans 15 amino acids.

In its sample, this clone was seen a few times. This chain connects TRBV7-8 to TRBJ1-1; 8 bases map to TRBD1. CDR3 size: 14 residues. V lost 4 bases to trimming and J lost 8 bases; unmatched junction nucleotides: 9. Germline assignment: CDR1 SGHVS and CDR2 FQNEAQ. CDR3 DNA sequence: TGTGCCAGCAGCTCCTGGACAGGGAGGATGGAAGCTTTCTTT. It encodes CASSSWTGRMEAFF. Complete variable domain (other parts from reference TRBV7-8 and TRBJ1-1): GAGVSQSPRYKVAKRGQDVALRCDPISGHVSLFWYQQALGQGPEFLTYFQNEAQLDKSGLPSDRFFAERPEGSVSTLKIQRTQQEDSAVYLCASSSWTGRMEAFFGQGTRLTVV.

The chain is built from TRBV30 and TRBJ1-2; D remains unclear. V gave up 1 base and J gave up 1 base, with 4 bases separating them. There are 12 residues in the CDR3. Germline CDR1 is GTSNPN and CDR2 is SVGIG (reference sequence). CDR3 in DNA: TGTGCCTGGAGTGGGCTTAACTATGGCTACACCTTC. This codes for CAWSGLNYGYTF.

The CDR3: CASSQVRDRGRGEKLFF. CDR3 nucleotides: TGTGCCAGCAGCCAAGTCCGTGACAGGGGGCGAGGGGAAAAACTGTTTTTT. V and J are TRBV4-2 and TRBJ1-4; TRBD1 agrees at 10 bases. The trim removed 1 base at V and 8 bases at J, leaving 10 bases unmatched. Per germline, CDR1 LGHNA and CDR2 YNFKEQ. This CDR3 spans 17 amino acids.

On this clone: Other DNA sequences in the sample encode the same CDR3. The chain uses TRBV5-4 and TRBJ2-3, with 7 bases matching TRBD1. The length of the CDR3 is 14 residues. Trimming cost V 1 base and J 5 bases; bases outside gene matches: 4. Germline lookup yields CDR1 SGHNT and CDR2 YYREEE (reference sequence). CDR3 nucleotides: TGTGCCAGCAGCTTGACAGGGGTGGGAGATACGCAGTATTTT. Translating gives CASSLTGVGDTQYF.

The chain recombines TRBV6-5 with TRBJ2-2; D possibly corresponds to TRBD2 (5 bases). Deletions cut 0 bases from V and 7 bases from J, with 9 bases between. The germline V gene has CDR1 MNHEY and CDR2 SVGAGI. CDR3 size: 14 residues. The CDR3: CASSYSRGFGELFF. CDR3 DNA sequence: TGTGCCAGCAGTTACTCACGGGGATTCGGGGAGCTGTTTTTT.

V and J are TRBV6-1 and TRBJ1-3; perhaps TRBD1 as D (6 bases). The ends were cut back, 1 base at V and 2 bases at J, with 12 bases in the middle. The CDR3 extends over 16 amino acids. Germline-derived CDR1 and CDR2 are MNHNS and SASEGT. The CDR3 coding sequence is TGTGCCAGCAGTGAAGTCTCGGCAGGGGCTGGAAACACCATATATTTT. Translating gives CASSEVSAGAGNTIYF.